This is a list of T cell receptor beta chains from one sample in a study of T cells in Graves' hyperthyroidism and ophthalmopathy. TCRdb recomputed calls from the multiplex PCR reads with MiXCR, one row per CDR3 protein. The data contain 200,000 to 250,000 distinct CDR3 sequences, around 17% of them singletons. The sample consisted of blood. All receptors derive from a woman aged 18-29 years with Graves' ophthalmopathy. The CDR3 runs from the conserved cysteine through the conserved F or W. The D gene is left open where the match is weak. The size of a clone is reported for some rows only, either as once, few or many, or as a class for expanded clones.

DNA	CDR3	size	D	V	J
TGTGCCAGCAGCTTAGGTTCCGGGACAACTAGCACAGATACGCAGTATTTT	CASSLGSGTTSTDTQYF	many	NA	TRBV11-3	TRBJ2-3
TGTGCCAGCAGCACGGGACAGGGCGATTCACCCCTCCACTTT	CASSTGQGDSPLHF	many	TRBD1	TRBV7-8	TRBJ1-6
TGTGCCTGGAGTGGGGGAACCTCCGGAAACACCATATATTTT	CAWSGGTSGNTIYF	NA	NA	TRBV30	TRBJ1-3
TGTGCCAGCAGCGAAGCCCGGGACTCAACACTGGGGGAGCTGTTTTTT	CASSEARDSTLGELFF	once	NA	TRBV28	TRBJ2-2
TGTGCCAGCAGCCCCCGGACTAGCGGGGGGCTTATAGATACGCAGTATTTT	CASSPRTSGGLIDTQYF	few	TRBD2	TRBV9	TRBJ2-3
TGTGCCACCAGCAGCTTAAGGGCCTACGAGCAGTACTTC	CATSSLRAYEQYF	NA	NA	TRBV15	TRBJ2-7
TGTGCCATTGGAACCGGGACAGGAACAAACTATGGCTACACCTTC	CAIGTGTGTNYGYTF	many	TRBD1	TRBV6-2/TRBV6-3	TRBJ1-2
TGTGCCAGCAGCTTAGCCCCAGGACTCCCGGGGAGTTTCAATGAGCAGTTCTTC	CASSLAPGLPGSFNEQFF	few	NA	TRBV7-6	TRBJ2-1
TGCAGCGTTGAATTGCAAGGGACGGAAGCTTTCTTT	CSVELQGTEAFF	NA	NA	TRBV29-1	TRBJ1-1
TGTGCCAGTAGTGGAGGGACAGTTGGTTACGAGCAGTACTTC	CASSGGTVGYEQYF	few	NA	TRBV19	TRBJ2-7
TGCAGTGCTAGAGATCGTTGGGCTAGCGGGGGGATCCAAGAGACCCAGTACTTC	CSARDRWASGGIQETQYF	many	TRBD2	TRBV20-1	TRBJ2-5
TGTGCCAGCACTCGAAGACAGGGGAACACTGAAGCTTTCTTT	CASTRRQGNTEAFF	NA	TRBD1	TRBV6-2/TRBV6-3	TRBJ1-1